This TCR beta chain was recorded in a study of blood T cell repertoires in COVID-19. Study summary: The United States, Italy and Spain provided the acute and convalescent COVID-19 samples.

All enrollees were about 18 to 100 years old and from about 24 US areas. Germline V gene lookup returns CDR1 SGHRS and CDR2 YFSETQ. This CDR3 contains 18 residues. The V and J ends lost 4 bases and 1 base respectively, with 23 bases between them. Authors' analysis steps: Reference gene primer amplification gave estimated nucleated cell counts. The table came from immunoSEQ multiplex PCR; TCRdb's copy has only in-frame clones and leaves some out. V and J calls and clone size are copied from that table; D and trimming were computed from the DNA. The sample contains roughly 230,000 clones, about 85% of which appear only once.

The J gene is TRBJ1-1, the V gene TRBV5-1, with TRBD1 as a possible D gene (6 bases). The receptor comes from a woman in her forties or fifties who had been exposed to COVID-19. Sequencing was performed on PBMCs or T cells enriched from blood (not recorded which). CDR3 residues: CASSPKRLTVGGNTEAFF. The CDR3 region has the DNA TGCGCCAGCAGCCCAAAACGACTAACGGTAGGGGGGAACACTGAAGCTTTCTTT.